This TCR beta chain derives from a study of shared clonotypes between healthy human individuals. V was trimmed by 4 bases and J by 1 base, leaving 18 bases between them. CDR1 SGHRS and CDR2 YFSETQ come from the germline V gene. The CDR3 totals 16 residues. Clones were sequenced by immunoSEQ multiplex PCR, and TCRdb holds only the in-frame ones, with some missing. The sample comprises millions of clones, around nine tenths of which are singletons, and around 0.15% rests with the top ten. The clonotype was recovered from a man between 18 and 35 years old in good health. The rearrangement uses TRBV5-1 and TRBJ2-7; D may be TRBD1 (6 bases). Sequencing was done on a sample of naive CD4+ T cells sorted from blood. Subset here: CD45RA+ positively selected. The chain's CDR3 is CASSPGHGGSSYEQYF. In DNA, the CDR3 is TGCGCCAGCAGCCCTGGACATGGGGGCTCGTCCTACGAGCAGTACTTC.